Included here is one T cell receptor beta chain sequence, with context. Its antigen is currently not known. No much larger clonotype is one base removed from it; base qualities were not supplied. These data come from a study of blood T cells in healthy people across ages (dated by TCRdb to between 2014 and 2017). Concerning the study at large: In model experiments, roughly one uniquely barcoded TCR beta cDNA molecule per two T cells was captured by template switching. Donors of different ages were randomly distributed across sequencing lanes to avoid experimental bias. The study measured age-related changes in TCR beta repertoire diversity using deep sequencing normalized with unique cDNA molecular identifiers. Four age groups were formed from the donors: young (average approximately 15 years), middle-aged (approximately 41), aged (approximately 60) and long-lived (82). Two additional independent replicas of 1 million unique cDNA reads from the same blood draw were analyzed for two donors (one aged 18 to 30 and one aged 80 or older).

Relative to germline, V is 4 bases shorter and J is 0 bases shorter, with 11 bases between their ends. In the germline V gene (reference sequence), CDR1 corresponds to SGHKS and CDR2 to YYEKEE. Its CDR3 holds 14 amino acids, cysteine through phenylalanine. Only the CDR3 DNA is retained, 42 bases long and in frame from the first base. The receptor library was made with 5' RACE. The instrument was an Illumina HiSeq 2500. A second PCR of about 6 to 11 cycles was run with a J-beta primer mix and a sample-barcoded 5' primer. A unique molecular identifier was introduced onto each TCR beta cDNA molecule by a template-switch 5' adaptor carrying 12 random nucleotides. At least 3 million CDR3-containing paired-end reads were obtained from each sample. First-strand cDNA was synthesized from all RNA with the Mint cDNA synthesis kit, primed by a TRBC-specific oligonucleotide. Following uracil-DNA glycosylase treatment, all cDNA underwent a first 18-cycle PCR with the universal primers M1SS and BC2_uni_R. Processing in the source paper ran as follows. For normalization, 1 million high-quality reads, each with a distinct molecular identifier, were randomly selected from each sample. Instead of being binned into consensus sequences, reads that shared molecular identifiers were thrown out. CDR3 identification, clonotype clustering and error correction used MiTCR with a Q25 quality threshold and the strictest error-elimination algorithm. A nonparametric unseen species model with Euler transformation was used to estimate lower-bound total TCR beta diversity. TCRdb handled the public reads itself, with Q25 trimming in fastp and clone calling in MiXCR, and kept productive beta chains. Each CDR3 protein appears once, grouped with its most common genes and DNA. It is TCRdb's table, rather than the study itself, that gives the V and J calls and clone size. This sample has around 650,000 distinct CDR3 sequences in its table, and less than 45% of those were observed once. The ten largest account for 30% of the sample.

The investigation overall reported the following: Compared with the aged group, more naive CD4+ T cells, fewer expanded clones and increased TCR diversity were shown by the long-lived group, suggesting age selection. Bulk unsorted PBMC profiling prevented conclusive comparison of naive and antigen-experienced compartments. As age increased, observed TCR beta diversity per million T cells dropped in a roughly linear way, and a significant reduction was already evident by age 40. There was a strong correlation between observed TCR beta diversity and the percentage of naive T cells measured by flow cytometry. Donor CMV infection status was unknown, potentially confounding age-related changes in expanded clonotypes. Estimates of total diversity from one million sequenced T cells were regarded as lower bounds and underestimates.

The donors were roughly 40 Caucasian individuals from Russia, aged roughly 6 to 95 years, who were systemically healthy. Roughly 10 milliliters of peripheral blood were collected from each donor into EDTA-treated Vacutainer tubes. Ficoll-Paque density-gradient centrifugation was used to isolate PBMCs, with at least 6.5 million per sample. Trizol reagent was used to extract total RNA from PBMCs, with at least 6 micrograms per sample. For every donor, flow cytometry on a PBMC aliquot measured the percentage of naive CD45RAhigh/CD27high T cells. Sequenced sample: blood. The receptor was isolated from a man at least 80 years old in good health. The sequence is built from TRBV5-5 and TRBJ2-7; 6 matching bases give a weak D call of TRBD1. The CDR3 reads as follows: CASSADRHSYEQYF. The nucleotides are TGTGCCAGCAGCGCCGACAGGCACTCCTACGAGCAGTACTTC.